This T cell receptor (beta chain) comes out of a study of T cells after yellow fever vaccination (dated by TCRdb to 2018 to 2020). With respect to the entire study: Libraries from fractions with low cell numbers were prepared with the SMART-Seq v4 Ultra Low Input RNA kit. Bulk TCR alpha and beta repertoires were sequenced longitudinally to track T-cell clones before and after primary and booster YFV17D yellow fever vaccination. Two healthy male donors, one aged 18 to 30 and one aged 30 to 40 years, made up the cohort. Blood was collected at multiple timepoints before and after primary and secondary immunization, and bulk PBMC replicates and cell subsets were isolated. Beyond this particular receptor, the publication reports: After the booster, most of the clones that had expanded following primary vaccination were detected again (around 95% of CD4 and 80% to 90% of CD8), which suggests that memory was broadly maintained. Because abundant contaminating clonotypes from the bulk population could be contained in FACS-sorted repertoires, computational filtering was required. The study included only a couple of donors, which limits how far the findings can be generalized. A small share of clonotypes occurred in both CD4 and CD8 compartments, likely arising from convergent recombination. Compared with the primary T-cell response, the secondary T-cell response was faster but weaker, reaching its peak on day 5 rather than on day 15.

The treatment or condition label of this sample denotes: live attenuated yellow fever vaccine strain. At each blood-draw timepoint, two biological replicates of bulk PBMCs were collected. PBMCs were isolated from peripheral blood using a standard Ficoll-Paque protocol. TriZol was used to extract RNA from bulk PBMCs, from CD4 and CD8 fractions, and from dextramer-positive and dextramer-negative fractions. The listed sequencing device is Illumina NovaSeq 6000. TCR cDNA was made using 5'RACE template switching, a step that added a universal primer site and unique molecular identifiers. cDNA synthesis was primed from both the TCR alpha and TCR beta constant segments. Libraries were amplified in two PCR steps, with sample barcodes and sequencing adapters added in the second step. Libraries were sequenced on Illumina HiSeq 2500 (2x100 bp) or NovaSeq (2x150 bp). On the study's bioinformatics: Demultiplexing of reads and collapsing into UMI consensus sequences were performed with MIGEC, and V(D)J alignment was carried out with MiXCR. Clonotypes responding to the vaccine were identified with edgeR on replicate PBMC samples, with the criteria of FDR below 0.01 and a log2 fold change above 5 up to day 15. Each bulk clonotype received a CD4 or CD8 identity based on whether the sequenced CD4 or CD8 repertoire contained that clonotype at higher abundance. TCRdb passed the public sequencing reads through fastp at Q25 and MiXCR, retaining productive beta sequences. Every distinct CDR3 protein forms one entry, paired with its most common genes and DNA. TCRdb assigned the V and J calls; the authors' analysis was not used. Here the sample has some 300,000 distinct CDR3 sequences; roughly 3.5% occur a single time. About 20% of the sample is in the top ten clones.

This clonotype came up many times. It has no known antigen specificity. No clone much larger than this one lies a single base away; base qualities are absent. The CDR3 has 16 amino acids, counting the end cysteine and phenylalanine. The retained sequence is limited to the CDR3, 48 bases, with the frame set at the first base. Trimming takes 6 bases from V and 1 base from J, and the germline ends sit 17 bases apart. The germline V gene encodes CDR1 MGHDK and CDR2 SYGVNS. The sequence was collected from a man younger than 30 who received the YFV17D yellow fever vaccine. The sequences come from PBMCs, collected on the day of the yellow fever booster vaccination. Recombination linked TRBV25-1 to TRBJ2-3; there is no confident call for the D gene. The bases read TGTGCCAGCAGCGCAGGCTGGACGGCAGGCACAGATACGCAGTATTTT. Its amino acids are CASSAGWTAGTDTQYF.